These T cell receptor beta chains were read from a single sample in a study of T cells in Graves' hyperthyroidism and ophthalmopathy. TCRdb recomputed calls from the multiplex PCR reads with MiXCR, one row per CDR3 protein. The sample lists more than 550,000 distinct CDR3 sequences; less than 45% were seen once. The specimen was peripheral blood or thyroid tissue (not recorded which). The receptors come from an adult man with Graves' disease, either hyperthyroidism or ophthalmopathy (not recorded which). Each CDR3 is given with its conserved first and last residue. A D gene is named only where the DNA matches it firmly. A clone size is listed for some rows: how often the clone was seen (once, few, many), or a class if it is expanded.

TRBJ1-3,-,TRBV12-3/TRBV12-4,-,CASNNRGLRNTIYF,TGTGCCAGCAATAACCGGGGGTTGAGAAACACCATATATTTT
TRBJ1-6,-,TRBV7-2,TRBD1,CASSRTGGSNSPLHF,TGTGCCAGCAGCCGGACAGGGGGAAGTAATTCACCCCTCCACTTT
TRBJ2-3,once,TRBV29-1,-,CSVRAAGSTDTQYF,TGCAGCGTCAGGGCGGCGGGAAGCACAGATACGCAGTATTTT
TRBJ2-5,many,TRBV6-1,-,CASSEAGRETQYF,TGTGCCAGCAGTGAAGCGGGGCGAGAGACCCAGTACTTC
TRBJ1-5,once,TRBV7-6,TRBD1,CASSSGQGDQHF,TGTGCCAGCAGCTCGGGACAGGGTGACCAGCATTTT
TRBJ2-5,-,TRBV19,TRBD1,CASRDSSQETQYF,TGTGCCAGCCGGGACAGCTCACAAGAGACCCAGTACTTC
TRBJ2-7,-,TRBV20-1,TRBD2,CSARIGTSLYEQYF,TGCAGTGCTAGAATCGGGACTAGTCTCTACGAGCAGTACTTC
TRBJ1-6,many,TRBV6-5,-,CASSYSTGSPLHF,TGTGCCAGCAGTTACTCGACGGGGTCACCCCTCCACTTT
TRBJ1-6,-,TRBV5-6,-,CASSLDGGAGKSPLHF,TGTGCCAGCAGCTTGGACGGGGGCGCGGGCAAATCACCCCTCCACTTT
TRBJ1-1,-,TRBV7-3,TRBD1,CASSITGGWTEAFF,TGTGCCAGCAGCATAACAGGGGGATGGACTGAAGCTTTCTTT
TRBJ1-5,-,TRBV2,-,CASSLGAGVQPQHF,TGTGCCAGCAGTTTAGGGGCAGGGGTTCAGCCCCAGCATTTT
TRBJ2-7,-,TRBV6-6,-,CASAVPGTAEQYF,TGTGCCAGCGCAGTCCCAGGGACGGCCGAGCAGTACTTC
TRBJ1-1,-,TRBV29-1,-,CYNTEAFF,TGCTACAACACTGAAGCTTTCTTT
TRBJ1-2,-,TRBV19,-,CASSMKIDYGYTF,TGTGCCAGTAGTATGAAAATCGACTATGGCTACACCTTC
TRBJ1-1,many,TRBV7-9,-,CASSLKQLNTEAFF,TGTGCCAGCAGCTTAAAACAGCTGAACACTGAAGCTTTCTTT
TRBJ1-1,many,TRBV7-8,-,CASSLERQGNTEAFF,TGTGCCAGCAGCTTAGAGCGGCAGGGGAACACTGAAGCTTTCTTT
TRBJ1-4,-,TRBV2,TRBD1,CAIVPGQPPEKLFF,TGTGCCATCGTCCCGGGACAGCCCCCCGAAAAACTGTTTTTT
TRBJ1-2,-,TRBV7-6,TRBD1,CASSHRQGAGDGYTF,TGTGCCAGCAGCCATCGACAGGGGGCGGGGGATGGCTACACCTTC
TRBJ2-7,-,TRBV20-1,-,CSARDYVEQYF,TGCAGTGCTAGAGATTACGTCGAGCAGTACTTC
TRBJ1-5,-,TRBV19,-,CASSIRDLYSNQPQHF,TGTGCCAGTAGTATCCGGGACCTTTATAGCAATCAGCCCCAGCATTTT
TRBJ1-2,many,TRBV12-3/TRBV12-4,TRBD1,CASSFRTGNYGYTF,TGTGCCAGCAGTTTCAGGACAGGGAACTATGGCTACACCTTC
TRBJ2-7,many,TRBV7-9,-,CASSQDGLEQYF,TGTGCCAGCAGCCAGGACGGATTAGAGCAGTACTTC
TRBJ1-2,few,TRBV9,-,CASSAYRDTNYGYTF,TGTGCCAGCAGCGCCTACAGGGACACCAACTATGGCTACACCTTC
TRBJ1-3,-,TRBV7-9,-,CASSLEPVDPGNTIYF,TGTGCCAGCAGCTTGGAACCAGTGGATCCTGGAAACACCATATATTTT
TRBJ2-2,-,TRBV20-1,-,CSARGGTGGELFF,TGCAGTGCTAGAGGGGGGACCGGCGGGGAGCTGTTTTTT
TRBJ1-6,-,TRBV2,-,CASSTGQSFNF,TGTGCCAGCAGTACCGGACAGAGCTTCAACTTT
TRBJ2-7,-,TRBV20-1,-,CSLIGGGYEQYF,TGCAGTTTGATCGGGGGAGGCTACGAGCAGTACTTC
TRBJ2-2,-,TRBV7-8,-,CASSLGFTGELFF,TGTGCCAGCAGCTTGGGGTTTACCGGGGAGCTGTTTTTT
TRBJ1-1,many,TRBV2,-,CASSEGRSNEAFF,TGTGCCAGCAGTGAAGGTCGAAGTAATGAAGCTTTCTTT
TRBJ1-4,many,TRBV12-3/TRBV12-4,-,CASSSRQMGEKLFF,TGTGCCAGCAGTTCGCGACAGATGGGTGAAAAACTGTTTTTT
TRBJ1-2,-,TRBV25-1,-,CASSQPEGSFIYGYTF,TGCGCCAGCAGCCAACCCGAGGGGAGCTTTATCTATGGCTACACCTTC
TRBJ2-7,-,TRBV6-5,-,CAISYLAGGPYEQYF,TGTGCCATCAGTTACTTAGCCGGTGGACCCTACGAGCAGTACTTC
TRBJ2-7,-,TRBV20-1,-,CSASRRQSGEQYF,TGCAGTGCTAGTAGACGGCAGTCGGGCGAGCAGTACTTC
TRBJ2-5,-,TRBV2,-,CASSPQVGTGVGFGETQYF,TGTGCCAGCAGCCCCCAGGTGGGGACCGGCGTGGGGTTTGGAGAGACCCAGTACTTC
TRBJ1-1,many,TRBV10-2,TRBD1,CASSEQGGGDEAFF,TGCGCCAGCAGTGAGCAGGGGGGTGGAGACGAAGCTTTCTTT
TRBJ1-3,-,TRBV29-1,TRBD1,CSVEDRRLSGNTIYF,TGCAGCGTTGAGGACAGGAGGTTGTCCGGAAACACCATATATTTT